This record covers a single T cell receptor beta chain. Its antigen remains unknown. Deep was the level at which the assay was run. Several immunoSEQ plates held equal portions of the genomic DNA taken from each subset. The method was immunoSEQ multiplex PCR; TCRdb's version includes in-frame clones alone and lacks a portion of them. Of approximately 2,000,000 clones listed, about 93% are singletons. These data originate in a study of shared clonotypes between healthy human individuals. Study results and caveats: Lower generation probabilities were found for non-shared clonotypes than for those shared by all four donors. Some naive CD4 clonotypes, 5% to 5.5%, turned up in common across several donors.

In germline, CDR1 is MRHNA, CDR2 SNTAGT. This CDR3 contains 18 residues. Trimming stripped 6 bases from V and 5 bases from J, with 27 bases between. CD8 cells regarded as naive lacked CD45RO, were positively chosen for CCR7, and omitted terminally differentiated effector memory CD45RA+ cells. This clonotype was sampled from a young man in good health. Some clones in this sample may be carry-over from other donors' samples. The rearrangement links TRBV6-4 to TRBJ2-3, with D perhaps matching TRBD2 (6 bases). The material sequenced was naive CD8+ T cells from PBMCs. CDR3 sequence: CASSQKISGSGLGDTQYF. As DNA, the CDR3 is TGTGCCAGCAGCCAAAAGATAAGCGGAAGCGGGCTGGGAGATACGCAGTATTTT.